Listed below are T cell receptor beta chains from one sample, sequenced in a study of lymphopenia after photon versus proton radiotherapy. Here immunoSEQ multiplex PCR was the method, and the copy in TCRdb shows in-frame clones only, minus some. Altogether more than 20,000 clones are present, 85% to 90% being singletons, with the ten largest covering around 5%. Source: peripheral blood, taken from a patient treated with photon-based radiotherapy. These receptors were taken from a man in his thirties or forties with gastric cancer. The CDR3 runs from the conserved cysteine through the conserved F or W. The D gene is left open where the match is weak. Size is stated for part of the rows, as once, few or many counts, or as a class when the clone is expanded.

TGTGCCAGCAGCTTAGCTGCGGGAGGGCCAACGGGATACAATGAGCAGTTCTTC,CASSLAAGGPTGYNEQFF,TRBJ2-1,-,TRBV7-2,TRBD2
TGCAGCGTGGACAGGGGGATTACAGATACGCAGTATTTT,CSVDRGITDTQYF,TRBJ2-3,-,TRBV29-1,TRBD1
TGTGCCAGCAGCTCCTGGGGGACTAGCGTGGAGACCCAGTACTTC,CASSSWGTSVETQYF,TRBJ2-5,-,TRBV5-6,TRBD2
TGTGCCATCAGCGCAACCAATCAGCCCCAGCATTTT,CAISATNQPQHF,TRBJ1-5,-,TRBV10-3,-
TGTGCCAGCAGCTTTCGGACAGGGGTGGGAGGGGACACCATATATTTT,CASSFRTGVGGDTIYF,TRBJ1-3,-,TRBV7-9,TRBD1
TGCGCCAGCAGCGCCGGGACATCTCTTTCACCCCTCCACTTT,CASSAGTSLSPLHF,TRBJ1-6,-,TRBV5-1,-
TGTGCCAGCAGTCAAACTAGGAATGAGCAGTTCTTC,CASSQTRNEQFF,TRBJ2-1,once,TRBV6-5,-
TGTGCCAGCAGCGTCAGCGGAAGCGGGGGTACGTCCTACGAGCAGTACTTC,CASSVSGSGGTSYEQYF,TRBJ2-7,-,TRBV9,TRBD2
TGTGCCAGCAGTTTATACCAAACAGGGAGCTCCTACAATGAGCAGTTCTTC,CASSLYQTGSSYNEQFF,TRBJ2-1,-,TRBV28,-
TGTGCCAGCAGCCAAGATCAGGTGAACACTGAAGCTTTCTTT,CASSQDQVNTEAFF,TRBJ1-1,few,TRBV14,-
TGTGCCGCGGGGACAGGACAGACTGAAGCTTTCTTT,CAAGTGQTEAFF,TRBJ1-1,-,TRBV7-8,TRBD1
TGTGCCAGCAGCCCCGGGAATTACGAGCAGTACTTC,CASSPGNYEQYF,TRBJ2-7,-,TRBV7-8,-
TGTGCCAGTGGGACAGCCAATAATTCACCCCTCCACTTT,CASGTANNSPLHF,TRBJ1-6,-,TRBV7-6,TRBD1
TGTGCCAGCAGCTCTTTAGCGGGCCAGGATACGCAGTATTTT,CASSSLAGQDTQYF,TRBJ2-3,-,TRBV7-2,TRBD2
TGTGCCAGCAGCCGAGGAGGGGCCCACTCCTACGAGCAGTACTTC,CASSRGGAHSYEQYF,TRBJ2-7,-,TRBV5-5,-
TGTGCCAGCAGCCTCGGAGCGGGGGGGAGCACAGATACGCAGTATTTT,CASSLGAGGSTDTQYF,TRBJ2-3,-,TRBV11-2,TRBD2
TGTGCCAGCAGCCACTGGAATTCACCCCTCCACTTT,CASSHWNSPLHF,TRBJ1-6,-,TRBV28,-
TGCGCCAGCAGCCAGAGAGGAAACACCATATATTTT,CASSQRGNTIYF,TRBJ1-3,-,TRBV4-3,-
TGTGCCAGCGGCATTTTAGCCGGGGAGCTGTTTTTT,CASGILAGELFF,TRBJ2-2,-,TRBV11-3,-
TGTGCCAGCAGCTACGGGACAGGGGCTGAAGCTTTCTTT,CASSYGTGAEAFF,TRBJ1-1,-,TRBV11-3,TRBD1
TGCGCCAGCAGCTTGGAAGGCGGGATGGGGAACTACGAGCAGTACTTC,CASSLEGGMGNYEQYF,TRBJ2-7,once,TRBV5-1,-
TGTGCCAGCAGCGCTAGCGGAAGCACAGATACGCAGTATTTT,CASSASGSTDTQYF,TRBJ2-3,-,TRBV9,TRBD2
TGTGCCAGCAGCACGACCCCCCCCGGGACCCTCCACTTT,CASSTTPPGTLHF,TRBJ1-6,-,TRBV7-2,-
TGTGCCAGCAGTTCGGGGGTCTCCTACGAGCAGTACTTC,CASSSGVSYEQYF,TRBJ2-7,-,TRBV28,-
TGTGCCAGCAGTTTAATGGGGACTCAACGAACCTTTCAGTACTTC,CASSLMGTQRTFQYF,TRBJ2-7,-,TRBV27,-
TGTGCCAGCAGCGATGGAGGGGATGACACAGATACGCAGTATTTT,CASSDGGDDTDTQYF,TRBJ2-3,once,TRBV7-3,-
TGTGCCAGCAGTTACCTGGGGGTCACAGATACGCAGTATTTT,CASSYLGVTDTQYF,TRBJ2-3,-,TRBV6-6,-
TGTGCCACCAGCAGAGATAGGGGGACACGCTGCGATCAGCCCCAGCATTTT,CATSRDRGTRCDQPQHF,TRBJ1-5,once,TRBV15,-
TGTGCCAGCAGCTTCGACAGGAGGAACACTGAAGCTTTCTTT,CASSFDRRNTEAFF,TRBJ1-1,-,TRBV7-9,-
TGTGCCAGCAGCCAAGATCCGGTAGCGGGAGGGTCAAGCTCCTACAATGAGCAGTTCTTC,CASSQDPVAGGSSSYNEQFF,TRBJ2-1,-,TRBV4-2,TRBD2
TGTGCCAGCAGTTTACCCACCATGAGGCCCGGGGAGCTGTTTTTT,CASSLPTMRPGELFF,TRBJ2-2,-,TRBV28,-